The rows below give T cell receptor beta chains drawn from one sample of a study of human T cells and chemical hapten exposure. Each CDR3 protein is one row after TCRdb ran MiXCR on the RACE reads. Among about 80,000 distinct CDR3 sequences, about a tenth were seen once, and the ten largest hold around 1.5%. Sample: whole blood, taken in connection with sensitization to the hapten diphenylcyclopropenone (DPC). These receptors all come from a woman between 45 and 60 years old with alopecia areata. Some clones in this sample may be carry-over from other donors' samples. Both conserved end residues are part of each CDR3. A D gene is named only where the DNA matches it firmly. Size tells how often a clone was seen (once, few, many) or the class of an expanded clone, and some rows leave it out.

size: .
V: TRBV6-6
J: TRBJ2-7
D: .
DNA: TGTGCCAGCAGTTACTCCGGGACCCCGGCCTACGAGCAGTACTTC
CDR3: CASSYSGTPAYEQYF

size: many
V: TRBV4-2
J: TRBJ1-6
D: .
DNA: TGTGCCAGCAGCCAAGATGAAAATTCACCCCTCCACTTT
CDR3: CASSQDENSPLHF

size: few
V: TRBV6-6
J: TRBJ2-3
D: .
DNA: TGTGCCAGCAGTTGGGGGGCCGTAACGACTTGGACAGATACGCAGTATTTT
CDR3: CASSWGAVTTWTDTQYF

size: many
V: TRBV11-2
J: TRBJ2-1
D: .
DNA: TGTGCCAGCAGCGCATACACGACACCCTACAATGAGCAGTTCTTC
CDR3: CASSAYTTPYNEQFF

size: few
V: TRBV6-2/TRBV6-3
J: TRBJ2-1
D: .
DNA: TGTGCCAGCAGTCCTGGACAGCTGTCCTGGAATGAGCAGTTCTTC
CDR3: CASSPGQLSWNEQFF

size: .
V: TRBV12-2
J: TRBJ1-5
D: .
DNA: TGTGCAAGTCGCTTCTACGCTGGCAATCAGCCCCAGCATTTT
CDR3: CASRFYAGNQPQHF

size: .
V: TRBV7-2
J: TRBJ2-3
D: TRBD2
DNA: TGTGCCAGCAGAGATTCGGGAGGGCCGAGGGCAGATACGCAGTATTTT
CDR3: CASRDSGGPRADTQYF

size: many
V: TRBV11-2
J: TRBJ2-1
D: TRBD1
DNA: TGTGCCAGCAGCCCTAGACAGGGGGCGCGGGATGAGCAGTTCTTC
CDR3: CASSPRQGARDEQFF

size: .
V: TRBV11-2
J: TRBJ2-1
D: TRBD2
DNA: TGTGCCAGCAGCTTAGCCCCCAGACTAGCGGGAGGGCCGGCTTACAATGAGCAGTTCTTC
CDR3: CASSLAPRLAGGPAYNEQFF

size: few
V: TRBV28
J: TRBJ1-1
D: .
DNA: TGTGCCAGCGCTCACACTGAAGCTTTCTTT
CDR3: CASAHTEAFF

size: .
V: TRBV11-2
J: TRBJ2-3
D: TRBD2
DNA: TGTGCCAGCAGCACCGGAGCGGGAGGGCCAGATACGCAGTATTTT
CDR3: CASSTGAGGPDTQYF

size: .
V: TRBV29-1
J: TRBJ2-2
D: .
DNA: TGCAGCGTTGGGGAAAAGTCCACCGGGGAGCTGTTTTTT
CDR3: CSVGEKSTGELFF

size: .
V: TRBV2
J: TRBJ1-2
D: TRBD1
DNA: TGTGCCAGTCCCGGGACAGAGGGCTATGGCTACACCTTC
CDR3: CASPGTEGYGYTF

size: .
V: TRBV5-1
J: TRBJ2-1
D: TRBD1
DNA: TGCGCCAGCAGCTTGGCCGGGACAGGGACCTACAATGAGCAGTTCTTC
CDR3: CASSLAGTGTYNEQFF

size: few
V: TRBV11-2
J: TRBJ2-7
D: .
DNA: TGTGCCAGCAGCTTAGGACGGAGGAACTCCTACGAGCAGTACTTC
CDR3: CASSLGRRNSYEQYF

size: .
V: TRBV9
J: TRBJ2-4
D: .
DNA: TGTGCCAGCACCCAGGGGGGTCTACCGTCAAGCATTCAGTACTTC
CDR3: CASTQGGLPSSIQYF

size: many
V: TRBV12-3/TRBV12-4
J: TRBJ2-1
D: TRBD1
DNA: TGTGCCAGCAGTTTTCCACAGGGGTCCAACAATGAGCAGTTCTTC
CDR3: CASSFPQGSNNEQFF

size: .
V: TRBV4-1
J: TRBJ2-3
D: .
DNA: TGCGCCAGCAGCCAAGCTGACAGGCCAGATACGCAGTATTTT
CDR3: CASSQADRPDTQYF

size: few
V: TRBV20-1
J: TRBJ2-1
D: TRBD2
DNA: TGCAGTGCTCGGGGGAGGGAGTGGTCCAATGAGCAGTTCTTC
CDR3: CSARGREWSNEQFF

size: few
V: TRBV7-2
J: TRBJ2-1
D: .
DNA: TGTGCCAGCAGCTTAGGGAGGACTGCTAGTGAGCAGTTCTTC
CDR3: CASSLGRTASEQFF

size: few
V: TRBV20-1
J: TRBJ1-4
D: TRBD1
DNA: TGCAGTGCTAGAGTAGGCAGGGGGGGGAGTCATTCGGGAGAAAAACTGTTTTTT
CDR3: CSARVGRGGSHSGEKLFF

size: few
V: TRBV12-3/TRBV12-4
J: TRBJ1-1
D: .
DNA: TGTGCCAGCAGTCCTTTTGGCCAGTCGACGGAGAACACTGAAGCTTTCTTT
CDR3: CASSPFGQSTENTEAFF

size: .
V: TRBV20-1
J: TRBJ2-5
D: .
DNA: TGCAGTGCTAGCTCTAGTGGTGAGACCCAGTACTTC
CDR3: CSASSSGETQYF

size: .
V: TRBV6-5
J: TRBJ2-5
D: TRBD2
DNA: TGTGCCAGCAGTTACTCCTTAGCGGGCACCGAGACCCAGTACTTC
CDR3: CASSYSLAGTETQYF

size: few
V: TRBV9
J: TRBJ2-7
D: .
DNA: TGTGCCAGCAGCGGGGGACCCACACGAGGGTACGAGCAGTACTTC
CDR3: CASSGGPTRGYEQYF

size: few
V: TRBV19
J: TRBJ2-7
D: TRBD2
DNA: TGTGCCAGTAGTATGTCGGGGAGGGCCTCCTACGAGCAGTACTTC
CDR3: CASSMSGRASYEQYF

size: .
V: TRBV2
J: TRBJ2-1
D: .
DNA: TGTGCCAGCAACGACTCTCCGAGCTCCTACAATGAGCAGTTCTTC
CDR3: CASNDSPSSYNEQFF

size: .
V: TRBV12-3/TRBV12-4
J: TRBJ1-1
D: .
DNA: TGTGCCAGCCGAGGGCTGTGGGACACTGAAGCTTTCTTT
CDR3: CASRGLWDTEAFF

size: .
V: TRBV2
J: TRBJ1-5
D: TRBD1
DNA: TGTGCCAGCAGCCGACAGGGGTTAGAGCAGCCCCAGCATTTT
CDR3: CASSRQGLEQPQHF

size: .
V: TRBV27
J: TRBJ1-1
D: .
DNA: TGTGCCAGCAGCCCTCGACCGGTCACTGAAGCTTTCTTT
CDR3: CASSPRPVTEAFF

size: few
V: TRBV29-1
J: TRBJ2-1
D: .
DNA: TGCAGCGTCCCCCCCGGGGTTGCCTTC
CDR3: CSVPPGVAF

size: .
V: TRBV4-3
J: TRBJ2-6
D: .
DNA: TGCGCCAGCAGCCAAGTAACTGGGGCCAACGTCCTGACTTTC
CDR3: CASSQVTGANVLTF

size: many
V: TRBV29-1
J: TRBJ2-2
D: .
DNA: TGCAGCGTTGAAGGGACAGCGAACACCGGGGAGCTGTTTTTT
CDR3: CSVEGTANTGELFF

size: few
V: TRBV14
J: TRBJ2-1
D: .
DNA: TGTGCCAGCAGCTCAACAGGGAAGGGAGAGCAGTTCTTC
CDR3: CASSSTGKGEQFF

size: few
V: TRBV4-1
J: TRBJ2-3
D: TRBD2
DNA: TGCGCCAGCAGCCAAGATAGTCGAGCGGGAGGGCCTGTCGCAGATACGCAGTATTTT
CDR3: CASSQDSRAGGPVADTQYF

size: few
V: TRBV20-1
J: TRBJ2-3
D: .
DNA: TGCAGTGCTAGGATAGCGTCGCGCACAGATACGCAGTATTTT
CDR3: CSARIASRTDTQYF

size: many
V: TRBV11-2
J: TRBJ2-3
D: TRBD2
DNA: TGTGCCAGCAGCCCTAGCGGGAGGATGCCAGATACGCAGTATTTT
CDR3: CASSPSGRMPDTQYF

size: few
V: TRBV28
J: TRBJ2-7
D: .
DNA: TGTGCCAGCACCTTCGGTCAAGAGCAGTACTTC
CDR3: CASTFGQEQYF

size: few
V: TRBV20-1
J: TRBJ2-7
D: TRBD2
DNA: TGCAGTGCTAGAGATGCTCGGGAGGCTAATATGCAGTACTTC
CDR3: CSARDAREANMQYF

size: many
V: TRBV27
J: TRBJ1-3
D: TRBD1
DNA: TGTGCCAGCAGTTCTCAGGGGGCTAGTGGAAACACCATATATTTT
CDR3: CASSSQGASGNTIYF

size: .
V: TRBV28
J: TRBJ2-7
D: .
DNA: TGTGCCAGCAGTTTTAAGTACGAGCAGTACTTC
CDR3: CASSFKYEQYF

size: few
V: TRBV7-8
J: TRBJ2-1
D: TRBD2
DNA: TGTGCCAGCAGCTTACCTAGCGGGAGCACTGAGCAGTTCTTC
CDR3: CASSLPSGSTEQFF

size: .
V: TRBV9
J: TRBJ1-1
D: .
DNA: TGTGCCAGCAGCGTAGTAGGGGATAACACTGAAGCTTTCTTT
CDR3: CASSVVGDNTEAFF

size: .
V: TRBV7-2
J: TRBJ2-1
D: .
DNA: TGTGCCAGCAGCTTAGAAGGGACCGAGTACAATGAGCAGTTCTTC
CDR3: CASSLEGTEYNEQFF

size: .
V: TRBV2
J: TRBJ2-7
D: TRBD2
DNA: TGTGCCAGCAATATGGCCGGGACTAGCGGAATCTCCTACGAGCAGTACTTC
CDR3: CASNMAGTSGISYEQYF

size: .
V: TRBV12-3/TRBV12-4
J: TRBJ2-2
D: .
DNA: TGTGCCAGCAGTCCCCATGCAGGGGCGAACACCGGGGAGCTGTTTTTT
CDR3: CASSPHAGANTGELFF

size: many
V: TRBV9
J: TRBJ2-2
D: TRBD2
DNA: TGTGCCAGCAGCGCAGTAGCGGGAGGAAACACCGGGGAGCTGTTTTTT
CDR3: CASSAVAGGNTGELFF

size: few
V: TRBV3-1
J: TRBJ1-6
D: .
DNA: TGTGCCAGCAGCCCATTGAATTCACCCCTCCACTTT
CDR3: CASSPLNSPLHF

size: few
V: TRBV27
J: TRBJ2-3
D: .
DNA: TGTGCCAGCAGTTTAGGGACTCCCACAGATACGCAGTATTTT
CDR3: CASSLGTPTDTQYF

size: .
V: TRBV7-2
J: TRBJ2-1
D: TRBD2
DNA: TGTGCCAGCAGCCCCCCAGGTAGCGGGTCTCGCAACTCCTACAATGAGCAGTTCTTC
CDR3: CASSPPGSGSRNSYNEQFF

size: many
V: TRBV14
J: TRBJ2-7
D: .
DNA: TGTGCCAGCAGCCCCGGGGGAAAGCCCTACGAGCAGTACTTC
CDR3: CASSPGGKPYEQYF

size: .
V: TRBV11-2
J: TRBJ1-4
D: .
DNA: TGTGCCAGCAGCTCCCACCTTAATGAAAAACTGTTTTTT
CDR3: CASSSHLNEKLFF

size: few
V: TRBV12-3/TRBV12-4
J: TRBJ2-5
D: .
DNA: TGTGCCAGCAGTTTCTTCCCGCAAGAGACCCAGTACTTC
CDR3: CASSFFPQETQYF

size: few
V: TRBV5-5
J: TRBJ2-2
D: .
DNA: TGTGCCAGCAGCTTAGAGACACGATACACCGGGGAGCTGTTTTTT
CDR3: CASSLETRYTGELFF